The rows below give T cell receptor beta chains drawn from one sample of a study of cytotoxic CD8 clonotypes in ibrutinib-treated CLL. TCRdb's table, derived via immunoSEQ multiplex PCR, lists solely in-frame clones and lacks some. The table lists 23,000 or so clones, 65% to 75% of them singletons, with 28% in the top ten. This material consisted of PBMCs, taken after 24 months of ibrutinib treatment. The receptors shown here come from a human donor with chronic lymphocytic leukemia. Each CDR3 is given with its conserved first and last residue. The D gene is left open where the match is weak. The size entry is marked missing in some rows and otherwise reads once, few, many or a size class.

j_gene: TRBJ2-2; d_gene: TRBD2; abundance: .; len: 14; v_gene: TRBV27; CDR3nt: TGTGCCAGCAGTTTATGGGGGGGCACCGGGGAGCTGTTTTTT; CDR3aa: CASSLWGGTGELFF
j_gene: TRBJ1-2; d_gene: .; abundance: .; len: 12; v_gene: TRBV7-9; CDR3nt: TGTGCCAGCAGCTTGATGGGAAGTGGCTACACCTTC; CDR3aa: CASSLMGSGYTF
j_gene: TRBJ2-1; d_gene: .; abundance: .; len: 13; v_gene: TRBV18; CDR3nt: TGTGCCAGCTCACTCGGACAGTACAATGAGCAGTTCTTC; CDR3aa: CASSLGQYNEQFF
j_gene: TRBJ2-1; d_gene: .; abundance: .; len: 17; v_gene: TRBV5-1; CDR3nt: TGCGCCAGCAGTTCTAATCTTGGACAGCACTCCTACAATGAGCAGTTCTTC; CDR3aa: CASSSNLGQHSYNEQFF
j_gene: TRBJ1-1; d_gene: .; abundance: .; len: 12; v_gene: TRBV5-6; CDR3nt: TGTGCCAGCAGCCCTGGCGGGACTGAAGCTTTCTTT; CDR3aa: CASSPGGTEAFF
j_gene: TRBJ2-7; d_gene: .; abundance: .; len: 14; v_gene: TRBV27; CDR3nt: TGTGCCAGCAGTTTATCGGGACGATCGAGCGAGCAGTACTTC; CDR3aa: CASSLSGRSSEQYF
j_gene: TRBJ2-1; d_gene: .; abundance: once; len: 14; v_gene: TRBV13; CDR3nt: TGTGCCAGCAGCCCTACGGACTCTCACAATGAGCAGTTCTTC; CDR3aa: CASSPTDSHNEQFF
j_gene: TRBJ2-2; d_gene: .; abundance: once; len: 14; v_gene: TRBV5-4; CDR3nt: TGTGCCACGTCCCGGACATCGAACACCGGGGAGCTGTTTTTT; CDR3aa: CATSRTSNTGELFF
j_gene: TRBJ2-5; d_gene: TRBD2; abundance: .; len: 15; v_gene: TRBV29-1; CDR3nt: TGCAGCGTTGCGACTAGCGGGGGGAGGGCGGAGACCCAGTACTTC; CDR3aa: CSVATSGGRAETQYF
j_gene: TRBJ1-2; d_gene: .; abundance: .; len: 14; v_gene: TRBV19; CDR3nt: TGTGCCAGTAGCACCTCAGGAACGGAGGATGGCTACACCTTC; CDR3aa: CASSTSGTEDGYTF
j_gene: TRBJ1-3; d_gene: .; abundance: .; len: 15; v_gene: TRBV19; CDR3nt: TGTGCCAGTAGTATACTCCCGAGGGCTGGAAACACCATATATTTT; CDR3aa: CASSILPRAGNTIYF
j_gene: TRBJ2-3; d_gene: .; abundance: few; len: 13; v_gene: TRBV19; CDR3nt: TGTGCCAGTGGTGAACTTAGCACAGATACGCAGTATTTT; CDR3aa: CASGELSTDTQYF